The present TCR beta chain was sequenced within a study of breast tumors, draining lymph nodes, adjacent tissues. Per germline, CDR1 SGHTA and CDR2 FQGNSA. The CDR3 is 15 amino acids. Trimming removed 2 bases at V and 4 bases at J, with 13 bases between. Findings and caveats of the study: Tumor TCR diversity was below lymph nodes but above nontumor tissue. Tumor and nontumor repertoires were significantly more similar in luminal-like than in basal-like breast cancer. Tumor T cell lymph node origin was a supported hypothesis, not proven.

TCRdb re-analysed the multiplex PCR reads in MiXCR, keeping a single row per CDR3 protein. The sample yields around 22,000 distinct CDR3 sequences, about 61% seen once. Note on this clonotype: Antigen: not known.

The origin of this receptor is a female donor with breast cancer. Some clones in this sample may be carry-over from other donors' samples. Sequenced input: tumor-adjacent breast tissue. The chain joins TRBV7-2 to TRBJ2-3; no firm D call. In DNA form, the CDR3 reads TGTGCCAGCAGCTTAAGAGTAGTTGAGGCAGATACGCAGTATTTT. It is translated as CASSLRVVEADTQYF.